The following is a T cell receptor beta chain sequence with its context. This entry comes from a study of blood T cell repertoires in COVID-19. Study-level background: Acute and convalescent COVID-19 samples came from the United States, Italy and Spain. PBMCs, B-cell-depleted T cells, or T cells provided the cDNA or gDNA that made up the material.

Original data processing: Nucleated cell counts were estimated from reference gene primer amplification. Clones were read by immunoSEQ multiplex PCR, and TCRdb kept only the in-frame ones, dropping some. V, J and clone size were drawn from that table, and D and trimming were deduced from the DNA. The sample includes 65,000 or so clones, around 75% of them seen just once. This CDR3 has 15 residues. The ends were cut back, 0 bases at V and 0 bases at J, with 8 bases in the middle. Germline V gene lookup returns CDR1 SGHDN and CDR2 FVKESK. This chain connects TRBV14 to TRBJ1-1; D not certain. This TCR came from a human donor in a cohort sampled during active COVID-19. The specimen sequenced was peripheral blood. CDR3 DNA sequence: TGTGCCAGCAGCCAAGATTTGCGGGTGAACACTGAAGCTTTCTTT. Its translation: CASSQDLRVNTEAFF.